Listed below are T cell receptor beta chains from one sample, sequenced in a study of T cells in localized non-small cell lung cancer. The table came from immunoSEQ multiplex PCR; TCRdb's copy has only in-frame clones and leaves some out. The top ten hold over 4.5% of the sample, which has 25,000 to 30,000 clones, around 81% seen once. Sequencing used peripheral blood mononuclear cells, obtained before any cancer treatment. Source of these receptors: a man aged 40 to 69 with stage III lung adenocarcinoma. The CDR3 runs from the conserved cysteine through the conserved F or W. Each record gives: CDR3 length, D gene, V gene, J gene, clone size, CDR3 DNA, CDR3 protein. The D gene is left open where the match is weak. Rows give clone size only sometimes, using once, few, many, or a class for an expanded clone.

14	NA	TRBV6-6	TRBJ2-5	NA	TGTGCCAGCAGTTTGGACCCCCGGTTTTTGACCCAGTACTTC	CASSLDPRFLTQYF
12	NA	TRBV28	TRBJ2-7	once	TGTGCCAGCAGGACAACACCTAACGAGCAGTACTTC	CASRTTPNEQYF
14	NA	TRBV7-9	TRBJ2-3	NA	TGTGCCAGCAGTCGCACAGGGACGGGGGATACGCAGTATTTT	CASSRTGTGDTQYF
15	TRBD1	TRBV5-8	TRBJ2-7	once	TGTGCCAGCAGCTACGCCGGGACAGGGGCCTACGAGCAGTACTTC	CASSYAGTGAYEQYF
14	NA	TRBV10-3	TRBJ1-1	NA	TGCGCCACCCAAACCCCTGGTGCGAACACTGAAGCTTTCTTT	CATQTPGANTEAFF
15	NA	TRBV11-2	TRBJ1-1	NA	TGTGCCAGCAGCCCCACCCACACCGGCCGAGCTGAAGCTTTCTTT	CASSPTHTGRAEAFF
16	TRBD1	TRBV10-3	TRBJ1-4	NA	TGTGCCATCAGTGCGGGGACAGGTTTCACTAATGAAAAACTGTTTTTT	CAISAGTGFTNEKLFF
14	NA	TRBV5-1	TRBJ2-7	NA	TGCGCCAGCATGGACAGTACCCTAGCCTACGAGCAGTACTTC	CASMDSTLAYEQYF
15	NA	TRBV6-1	TRBJ1-5	NA	TGTGCCAGCAGTGAAGAACAGGCTAGCAATCAGCCCCAGCATTTT	CASSEEQASNQPQHF
18	NA	TRBV7-3	TRBJ2-6	NA	TGTGCCAGCAGCGTACTATCACGCTTACAAAGTCGGGCCAACGTCCTGACTTTC	CASSVLSRLQSRANVLTF
14	TRBD1	TRBV7-2	TRBJ1-2	once	TGTGCCAGCAGCAGAGGACAGGGAAGGGGTGGCTACACCTTC	CASSRGQGRGGYTF
14	TRBD2	TRBV28	TRBJ2-3	NA	TGTGCCAGCATTATAGCGGGGTCTAAGGGTACGCAGTATTTT	CASIIAGSKGTQYF
14	NA	TRBV5-1	TRBJ2-2	NA	TGCGCCAGCAGAACGCCTTCGAACACCGGGGAGCTGTTTTTT	CASRTPSNTGELFF
17	NA	TRBV11-2	TRBJ2-2	NA	TGTGCCAGCAGCTTATCGCCTGAGAAACCGAACACCGGGGAGCTGTTTTTT	CASSLSPEKPNTGELFF
17	NA	TRBV7-2	TRBJ1-4	NA	TGTGCCAGCAGCTTAGAGCCCGGGGTTTCGTCCCCTGAAAAACTGTTTTTT	CASSLEPGVSSPEKLFF
12	NA	TRBV7-9	TRBJ1-1	NA	TGTGCCAGCAGCCTAACCCGGACTGAAGCTTTCTTT	CASSLTRTEAFF
14	NA	TRBV2	TRBJ2-1	NA	TGTGCCAGCAGTTCGGACAGTACCTACAATGAGCAGTTCTTC	CASSSDSTYNEQFF
12	NA	TRBV29-1	TRBJ1-4	NA	TGCAGCGTTGGGGATCTTGGAGAGAAACTGTTTTTT	CSVGDLGEKLFF
14	NA	TRBV11-2	TRBJ2-5	NA	TGTGCCAGCAGCCCGCAGGGGTATGGAGAGACCCAGTACTTC	CASSPQGYGETQYF
13	NA	TRBV5-1	TRBJ1-1	NA	TGCGCCAGCAGCCCGGGGACCAACACTGAAGCTTTCTTT	CASSPGTNTEAFF
15	TRBD2	TRBV5-1	TRBJ2-1	NA	TGCGCCAGCAGCAGGACTAGCGGGACCTACAATGAGCAGTTCTTC	CASSRTSGTYNEQFF
13	NA	TRBV6-5	TRBJ1-2	few	TGTGCCAGCAGTTACCAGGGCATAGGAGGCTACACCTTC	CASSYQGIGGYTF
18	NA	TRBV15	TRBJ1-5	NA	TGTGCCACCAGCAGAGATCTCCCGGGGGTTGGAAGCAATCAGCCCCAGCATTTT	CATSRDLPGVGSNQPQHF
11	NA	TRBV28	TRBJ1-2	NA	TGTGCCAGCAGGTTCGGCTATGGCTACACCTTC	CASRFGYGYTF
18	TRBD2	TRBV11-1	TRBJ2-1	NA	TGTGCCAGCAGCTTCGTCGAGTTAGCGGGAGGGTCCTACAATGAGCAGTTCTTC	CASSFVELAGGSYNEQFF
16	NA	TRBV4-2	TRBJ2-3	once	TGTGCCAGCAGCCAGGGGGCTCGGGCGGGGACAGATACGCAGTATTTT	CASSQGARAGTDTQYF
14	NA	TRBV6-1	TRBJ1-2	few	TGTGCCAGCAGGGCTACCCCCAGGACGATCGGCTACACCTTC	CASRATPRTIGYTF
12	NA	TRBV5-1	TRBJ2-5	NA	TGCGCCAGCAGCTTGGAACAGGAGACCCAGTACTTC	CASSLEQETQYF
16	TRBD1	TRBV2	TRBJ2-3	NA	TGTGCCAGCAGCGCTCAACGGGACAGGTTCACAGATACGCAGTATTTT	CASSAQRDRFTDTQYF
14	NA	TRBV2	TRBJ1-3	NA	TGTGCCAGCAGATTAGGGACTGCTGGAAACACCATATATTTT	CASRLGTAGNTIYF
12	NA	TRBV2	TRBJ1-1	NA	TGTGCCAGCAAGGATTTCGCCACTGAAGCTTTCTTT	CASKDFATEAFF
13	NA	TRBV28	TRBJ1-3	NA	TGTGCCAGCAGTTTATCTGGGTCCTCCCGGATATATTTT	CASSLSGSSRIYF
13	NA	TRBV7-9	TRBJ1-1	few	TGTGCCAGCAGCTTAGTCTTGGGAGCTGAAGCTTTCTTT	CASSLVLGAEAFF
14	NA	TRBV5-4	TRBJ2-5	once	TGTGCCAGCAGCTTGAGTCACACCCAAGAGACCCAGTACTTC	CASSLSHTQETQYF
15	NA	TRBV6-1	TRBJ2-3	NA	TGTGCCAGCACTCCCCGGGGTAAGGGTGGAGATACGCAGTATTTT	CASTPRGKGGDTQYF
15	NA	TRBV7-6	TRBJ1-5	NA	TGTGCCAGCAGTCACGACCAGGGTCTGGACCAGCCCCAGCATTTT	CASSHDQGLDQPQHF
15	TRBD1	TRBV7-2	TRBJ1-2	NA	TGTGCCAGCACCCTATCCCCGGACAGGGGAGGCGGCTACACCTTC	CASTLSPDRGGGYTF
16	NA	TRBV7-9	TRBJ2-2	few	TGTGCCAGCCCGCCACTTAAGGGCACGAACACCGGGGAGCTGTTTTTT	CASPPLKGTNTGELFF
15	NA	TRBV4-1	TRBJ1-5	NA	TGCGCCAGCAGCCAACAAACAGGGATAAATCAGCCCCAGCATTTT	CASSQQTGINQPQHF
16	NA	TRBV7-8	TRBJ2-5	NA	TGTGCCAGCAGCTTAGCGGTAATGGGGGAGGAGGAGACCCAGTACTTC	CASSLAVMGEEETQYF
15	NA	TRBV7-3	TRBJ2-1	NA	TGTGCCAGCAGCTTAGTAGGAGGGCCTTACAATGAGCAGTTCTTC	CASSLVGGPYNEQFF
14	NA	TRBV6-5	TRBJ1-2	NA	TGTGCCAGCAGTTCCGCACGGGTGTCAGGTGGCTACACCTTC	CASSSARVSGGYTF
15	NA	TRBV7-9	TRBJ2-3	once	TGTGCCAGCAGCACCGGCGGGGGCCGCACAGATACGCAGTATTTT	CASSTGGGRTDTQYF
12	NA	TRBV28	TRBJ1-1	once	TGTGCCAGCAGTTTAAGGGACACTGAAGCTTTCTTT	CASSLRDTEAFF
15	NA	TRBV19	TRBJ1-3	few	TGTGCCAGTAGCAGGTGGGACACCTCTGGAAACACCATATATTTT	CASSRWDTSGNTIYF
15	NA	TRBV14	TRBJ2-1	NA	TGTGCCAGCAAACCACACCGGGCTTCCTACAATGAGCAGTTCTTC	CASKPHRASYNEQFF